A selection of T cell receptor beta chains follows, all from one sample in a study of shared clonotypes between healthy human individuals. Clones were sequenced by immunoSEQ multiplex PCR, and TCRdb holds only the in-frame ones, with some missing. The sample includes approximately 2,200,000 clones, under 95% seen only once; the top ten take over 1.5%. The specimen sequenced was naive CD8+ T cells from PBMCs. Receptors originate from a man younger than 35 in good health. Some clones in this sample may be carry-over from other donors' samples. CDR3s include the opening cysteine and the closing phenylalanine or tryptophan. D genes are given only for firm matches. Size is omitted from some rows. Given values are once, few, many or a class for expanded clones.

clone size: -; J gene: TRBJ2-1; D gene: -; V gene: TRBV27; CDR3 DNA: TGTGCCAGCAGAATGGGACAAAGCTCCTACAATGAGCAGTTCTTC; CDR3 protein: CASRMGQSSYNEQFF
clone size: -; J gene: TRBJ1-3; D gene: TRBD1; V gene: TRBV5-1; CDR3 DNA: TGCGCCAGCAGCGCTACAGGGGTGTCTGGAAACACCATATATTTT; CDR3 protein: CASSATGVSGNTIYF
clone size: once; J gene: TRBJ1-5; D gene: TRBD1; V gene: TRBV6-4; CDR3 DNA: TGTGCCAGCGCCTACACAGGGGGCCCAAATCAGCCCCAGCATTTT; CDR3 protein: CASAYTGGPNQPQHF
clone size: once; J gene: TRBJ2-1; D gene: TRBD2; V gene: TRBV27; CDR3 DNA: TGTGCCAGCAGTTCGTCTAGCGGGCTCGATGAGCAGTTCTTC; CDR3 protein: CASSSSSGLDEQFF
clone size: -; J gene: TRBJ2-1; D gene: TRBD2; V gene: TRBV5-1; CDR3 DNA: TGCGCCAGCAGCCAAACGACTAGCTTCTCCTACAATGAGCAGTTCTTC; CDR3 protein: CASSQTTSFSYNEQFF
clone size: -; J gene: TRBJ2-1; D gene: -; V gene: TRBV6-1; CDR3 DNA: TGTGCCAGCAGTGAAGCCCCACGTATCGGTTCAGGGGAGCAGTTCTTC; CDR3 protein: CASSEAPRIGSGEQFF
clone size: -; J gene: TRBJ2-7; D gene: TRBD2; V gene: TRBV11-2; CDR3 DNA: TGTGCCAGCAGCTTAGATGTAGCTAGCGGACTATCCTACGAGCAGTACTTC; CDR3 protein: CASSLDVASGLSYEQYF
clone size: once; J gene: TRBJ2-1; D gene: TRBD2; V gene: TRBV6-5; CDR3 DNA: TGTGCCAGCAGTCTCAGCGGGGGAGCCTACAATGAGCAGTTCTTC; CDR3 protein: CASSLSGGAYNEQFF
clone size: -; J gene: TRBJ1-1; D gene: TRBD1; V gene: TRBV7-9; CDR3 DNA: TGTGCCAGCAGCTTAAGACAGGGGCCGGCTAGGGGCACTGAAGCTTTCTTT; CDR3 protein: CASSLRQGPARGTEAFF
clone size: -; J gene: TRBJ2-2; D gene: -; V gene: TRBV14; CDR3 DNA: TGTGCCAGCAGCCCCCGTTGGGCGGGGCAGGGGGTAACCGGGGAGCTGTTTTTT; CDR3 protein: CASSPRWAGQGVTGELFF
clone size: -; J gene: TRBJ1-3; D gene: -; V gene: TRBV27; CDR3 DNA: TGTGCCAGCAGTTTATCCCGGGGTGGAAACACCATATATTTT; CDR3 protein: CASSLSRGGNTIYF
clone size: -; J gene: TRBJ2-7; D gene: -; V gene: TRBV4-1; CDR3 DNA: TGCGCCAGCAGCCAGGGGACCCCTTACGAGCAGTACTTC; CDR3 protein: CASSQGTPYEQYF
clone size: -; J gene: TRBJ1-4; D gene: -; V gene: TRBV30; CDR3 DNA: TGTGCCTGGAGTGTATCCGCAACTAATGAAAAACTGTTTTTT; CDR3 protein: CAWSVSATNEKLFF
clone size: -; J gene: TRBJ2-1; D gene: TRBD2; V gene: TRBV28; CDR3 DNA: TGTGCCAGCAGTCTGGGACTAGCGGGAGTGGCGGATGAGCAGTTCTTC; CDR3 protein: CASSLGLAGVADEQFF
clone size: -; J gene: TRBJ2-7; D gene: -; V gene: TRBV29-1; CDR3 DNA: TGCAGCGTTGAATTGGGTTTGAGATACGAGCAGTACTTC; CDR3 protein: CSVELGLRYEQYF
clone size: -; J gene: TRBJ1-5; D gene: -; V gene: TRBV25-1; CDR3 DNA: TGTGCCAGCAGTGAATTTCAGGGTAATCAGCCCCAGCATTTT; CDR3 protein: CASSEFQGNQPQHF
clone size: -; J gene: TRBJ2-7; D gene: -; V gene: TRBV20-1; CDR3 DNA: TGCAGTGCTAGGGTATCCTACGAGCAGTACTTC; CDR3 protein: CSARVSYEQYF
clone size: -; J gene: TRBJ2-1; D gene: TRBD2; V gene: TRBV7-2; CDR3 DNA: TGTGCCAGCAGCTTAGTTGGGGCAGGGACTAGCGGGCCCTACAATGAGCAGTTCTTC; CDR3 protein: CASSLVGAGTSGPYNEQFF
clone size: -; J gene: TRBJ1-2; D gene: -; V gene: TRBV29-1; CDR3 DNA: TGCAGCGCTGGGGGGGCAGGGGAGCGCTACACCTTC; CDR3 protein: CSAGGAGERYTF
clone size: -; J gene: TRBJ1-1; D gene: -; V gene: TRBV18; CDR3 DNA: TGTGCCAGCTCACCACTTTTTTCGGGGGGCCGGGGCACTGAAGCTTTCTTT; CDR3 protein: CASSPLFSGGRGTEAFF
clone size: -; J gene: TRBJ2-3; D gene: TRBD2; V gene: TRBV10-3; CDR3 DNA: TGTGCCATCAGTGACCCGACTAGCGGGAGGGCTGCAGATACGCAGTATTTT; CDR3 protein: CAISDPTSGRAADTQYF
clone size: -; J gene: TRBJ2-7; D gene: TRBD1; V gene: TRBV28; CDR3 DNA: TGTGCCAGCAGTCGACTATACGGGACAGGGGGTGAAAACGAGCAGTACTTC; CDR3 protein: CASSRLYGTGGENEQYF
clone size: few; J gene: TRBJ1-5; D gene: -; V gene: TRBV5-1; CDR3 DNA: TGCGCCAGCAGCTTGCTACCTGGGAGCAATCAGCCCCAGCATTTT; CDR3 protein: CASSLLPGSNQPQHF